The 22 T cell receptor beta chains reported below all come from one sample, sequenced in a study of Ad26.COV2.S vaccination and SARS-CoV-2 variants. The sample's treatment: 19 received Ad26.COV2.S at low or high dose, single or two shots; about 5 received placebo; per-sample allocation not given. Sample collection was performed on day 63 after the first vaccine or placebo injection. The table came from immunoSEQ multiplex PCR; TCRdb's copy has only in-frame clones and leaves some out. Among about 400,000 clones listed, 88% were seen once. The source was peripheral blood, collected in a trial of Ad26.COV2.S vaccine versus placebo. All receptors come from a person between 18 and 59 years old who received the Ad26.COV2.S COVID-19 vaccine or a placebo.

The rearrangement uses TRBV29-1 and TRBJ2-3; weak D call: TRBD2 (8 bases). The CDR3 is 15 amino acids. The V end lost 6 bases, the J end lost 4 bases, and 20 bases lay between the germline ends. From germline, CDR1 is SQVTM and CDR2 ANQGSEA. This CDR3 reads CSVHSREGAADTQYF. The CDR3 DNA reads TGCAGCGTCCACTCTCGGGAGGGGGCCGCAGATACGCAGTATTTT.

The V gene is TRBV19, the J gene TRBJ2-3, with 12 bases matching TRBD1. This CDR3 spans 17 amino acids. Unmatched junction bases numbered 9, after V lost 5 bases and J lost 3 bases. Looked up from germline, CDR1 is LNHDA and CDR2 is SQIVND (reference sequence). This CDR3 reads CASSAGQGAFMTDTQYF. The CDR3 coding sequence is TGTGCCAGTAGTGCGGGACAGGGGGCGTTTATGACAGATACGCAGTATTTT.

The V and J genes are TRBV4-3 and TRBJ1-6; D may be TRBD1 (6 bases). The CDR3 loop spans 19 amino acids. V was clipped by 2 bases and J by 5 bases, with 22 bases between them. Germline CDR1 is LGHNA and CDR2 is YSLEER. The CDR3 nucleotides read TGCGCCAGCAGCCAATCTCCATATGGTGCGGGACAAAATAATTCACCCCTCCACTTT. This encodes CASSQSPYGAGQNNSPLHF.

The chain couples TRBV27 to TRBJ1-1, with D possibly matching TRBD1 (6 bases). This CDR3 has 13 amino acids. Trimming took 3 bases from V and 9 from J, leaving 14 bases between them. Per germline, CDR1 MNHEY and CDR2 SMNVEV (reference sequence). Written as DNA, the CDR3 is TGTGCCAGCAGTTTCCCCGGACAGCAAAAAGCTTTCTTT. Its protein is CASSFPGQQKAFF.

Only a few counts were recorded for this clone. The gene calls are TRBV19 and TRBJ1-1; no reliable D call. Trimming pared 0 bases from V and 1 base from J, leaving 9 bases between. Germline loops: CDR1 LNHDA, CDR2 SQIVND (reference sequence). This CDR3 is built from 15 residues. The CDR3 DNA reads TGTGCCAGTAGTATAGATAGGAGGAGGAACACTGAAGCTTTCTTT. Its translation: CASSIDRRRNTEAFF.

The CDR3 DNA sequence: TGTGCCAGCAGCGTAGGGGAGATAATGAACACTGAAGCTTTCTTT. It translates to CASSVGEIMNTEAFF. V is TRBV9 and J is TRBJ1-1; no clear D. Germline assignment: CDR1 SGDLS and CDR2 YYNGEE. Trimming stripped 0 bases from V and 0 bases from J, with 9 bases between. The CDR3 extends over 15 amino acids.

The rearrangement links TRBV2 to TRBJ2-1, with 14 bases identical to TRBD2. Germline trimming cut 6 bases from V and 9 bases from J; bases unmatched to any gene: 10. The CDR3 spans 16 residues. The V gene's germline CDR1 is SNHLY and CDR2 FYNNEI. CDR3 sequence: CASSLTRTSGGREQFF. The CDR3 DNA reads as TGTGCCAGCAGCCTCACCAGGACTAGCGGGGGGCGTGAGCAGTTCTTC.

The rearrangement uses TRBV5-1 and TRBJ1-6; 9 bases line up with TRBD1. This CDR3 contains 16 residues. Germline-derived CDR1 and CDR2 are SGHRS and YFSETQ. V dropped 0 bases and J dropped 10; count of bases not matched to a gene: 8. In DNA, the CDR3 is TGCGCCAGCAGCTTGGCCCGGGACAGGGAGGGCTCACCCCTCCACTTT. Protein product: CASSLARDREGSPLHF. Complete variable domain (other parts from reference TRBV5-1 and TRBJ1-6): KAGVTQTPRYLIKTRGQQVTLSCSPISGHRSVSWYQQTPGQGLQFLFEYFSETQRNKGNFPGRFSGRQFSNSRSEMNVSTLELGDSALYLCASSLARDREGSPLHFGNGTRLTVT.

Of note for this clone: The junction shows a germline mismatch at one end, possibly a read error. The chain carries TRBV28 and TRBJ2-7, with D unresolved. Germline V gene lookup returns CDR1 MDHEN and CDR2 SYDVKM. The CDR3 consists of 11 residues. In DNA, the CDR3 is TGTGCCGGCAGTTTTTTTAACGAGCAGTACTTC. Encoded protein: CAGSFFNEQYF.

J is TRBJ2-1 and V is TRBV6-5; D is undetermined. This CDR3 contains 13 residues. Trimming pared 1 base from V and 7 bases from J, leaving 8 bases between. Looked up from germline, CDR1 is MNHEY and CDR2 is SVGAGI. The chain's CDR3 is CASSYYLGNEQFF. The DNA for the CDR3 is TGTGCCAGCAGTTACTACCTAGGTAATGAGCAGTTCTTC.

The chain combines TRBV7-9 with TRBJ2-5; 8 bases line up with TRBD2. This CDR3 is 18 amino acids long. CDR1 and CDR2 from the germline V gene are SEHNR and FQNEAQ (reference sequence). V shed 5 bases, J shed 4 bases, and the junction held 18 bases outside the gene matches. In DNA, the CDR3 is TGTGCCAGCAGCCTGACGCTCCCGGGACTAGATGTGGGAGAGACCCAGTACTTC. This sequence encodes CASSLTLPGLDVGETQYF.

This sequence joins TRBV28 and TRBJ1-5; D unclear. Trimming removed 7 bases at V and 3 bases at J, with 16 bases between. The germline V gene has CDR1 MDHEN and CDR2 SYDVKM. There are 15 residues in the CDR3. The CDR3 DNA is TGTGCCAGCATTCTAACGGGGAGGGCCAATCAGCCCCAGCATTTT. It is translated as CASILTGRANQPQHF.

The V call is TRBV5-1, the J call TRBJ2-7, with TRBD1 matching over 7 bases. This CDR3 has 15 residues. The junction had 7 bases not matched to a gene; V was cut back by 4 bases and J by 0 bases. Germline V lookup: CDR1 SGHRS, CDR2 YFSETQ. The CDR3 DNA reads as TGCGCCAGCAGCCTGACGGACAGGCCCTCCTACGAGCAGTACTTC. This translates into CASSLTDRPSYEQYF.

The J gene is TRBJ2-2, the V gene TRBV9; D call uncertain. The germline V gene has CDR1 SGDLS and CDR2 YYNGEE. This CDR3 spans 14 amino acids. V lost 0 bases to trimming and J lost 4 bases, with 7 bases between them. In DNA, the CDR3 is TGTGCCAGCAGCGTAGAACCTTTCACCGGGGAGCTGTTTTTT. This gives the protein CASSVEPFTGELFF.

The DNA for the CDR3 is TGTGCCACCGGTGCCGGGACAGCAAGCACAGATACGCAGTATTTT. Protein: CATGAGTASTDTQYF. The V and J genes are TRBV24-1 and TRBJ2-3; TRBD1 aligns across 7 bases. CDR1 is KGHDR and CDR2 is SFDVKD in the germline V gene. The CDR3 loop spans 15 amino acids. The V gene end was trimmed by 9 bases and the J gene end by 0 bases; junction bases not matched to a gene: 8.

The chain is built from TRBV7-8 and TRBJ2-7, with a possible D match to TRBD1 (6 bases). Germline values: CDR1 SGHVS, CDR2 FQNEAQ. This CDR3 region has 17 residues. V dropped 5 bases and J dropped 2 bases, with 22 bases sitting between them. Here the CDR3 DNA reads TGTGCCAGCAGCCCCCACTACAGGGCGAGGGTTCCCTACGAGCAGTACTTC. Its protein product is CASSPHYRARVPYEQYF.

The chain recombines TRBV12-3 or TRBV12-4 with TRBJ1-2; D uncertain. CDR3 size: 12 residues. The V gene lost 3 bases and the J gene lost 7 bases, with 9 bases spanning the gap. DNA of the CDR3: TGTGCCAGCAGTTTTTCGGGTCGTGGCTACACCTTC. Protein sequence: CASSFSGRGYTF.

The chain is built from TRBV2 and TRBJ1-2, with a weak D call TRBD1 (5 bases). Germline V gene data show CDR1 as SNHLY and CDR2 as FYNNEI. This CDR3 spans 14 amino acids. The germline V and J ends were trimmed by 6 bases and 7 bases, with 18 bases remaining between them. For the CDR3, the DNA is TGTGCCAGCAGAGCACAGTGGAGGGGTGGTGGCTACACCTTC. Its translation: CASRAQWRGGGYTF.

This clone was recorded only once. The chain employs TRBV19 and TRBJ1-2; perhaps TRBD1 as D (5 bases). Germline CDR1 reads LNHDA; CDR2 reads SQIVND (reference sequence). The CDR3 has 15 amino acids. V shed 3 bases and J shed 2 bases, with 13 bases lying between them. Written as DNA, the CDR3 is TGTGCCAGTAGTATTGGGGGGACTCCAAACTATGGCTACACCTTC. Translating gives CASSIGGTPNYGYTF.

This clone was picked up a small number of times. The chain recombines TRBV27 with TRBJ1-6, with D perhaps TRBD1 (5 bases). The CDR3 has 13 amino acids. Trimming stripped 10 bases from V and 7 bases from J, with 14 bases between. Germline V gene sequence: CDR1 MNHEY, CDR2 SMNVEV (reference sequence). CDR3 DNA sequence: TGTGCCAATCCGACAGTAATAAATTCACCCCTCCACTTT. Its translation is CANPTVINSPLHF.

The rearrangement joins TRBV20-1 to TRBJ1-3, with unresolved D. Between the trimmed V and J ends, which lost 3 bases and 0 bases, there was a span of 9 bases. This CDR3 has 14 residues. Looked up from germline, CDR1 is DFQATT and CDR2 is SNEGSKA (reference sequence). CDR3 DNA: TGCAGTGCTAGTAGGCCGGACTCTGGAAACACCATATATTTT. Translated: CSASRPDSGNTIYF.

This CDR3 reads CASSLEGARDSIETQYF. Here the CDR3 DNA reads TGTGCCAGCAGCTTAGAAGGAGCGAGGGATTCGATAGAGACCCAGTACTTC. This rearrangement joins TRBV7-2 to TRBJ2-5, with a tentative D call TRBD2 (5 bases). CDR1 is SGHTA and CDR2 is FQGNSA in the germline V gene. The CDR3 is made up of 17 amino acids. The V end lost 1 base, the J end lost 4 bases, and 19 bases lay between the germline ends. The full variable domain, in which reference TRBV7-2 and TRBJ2-5 provide the parts outside the CDR3, is GAGVSQSPSNKVTEKGKDVELRCDPISGHTALYWYRQSLGQGLEFLIYFQGNSAPDKSGLPSDRFSAERTGGSVSTLTIQRTQQEDSAVYLCASSLEGARDSIETQYFGPGTRLLVL.